A selection of T cell receptor beta chains follows, all from one sample in a study of blood T cell repertoires in COVID-19. Sequencing used immunoSEQ multiplex PCR; TCRdb keeps in-frame clones, though not all of them. The table includes about 100,000 clones, 80% to 90% detected once. Sequenced input: peripheral blood. The receptors stem from a human donor in a cohort sampled during active COVID-19. Each CDR3 is given with its conserved first and last residue. The D gene is left open where the match is weak. Clone size is shown for a subset of rows, as once, few, many or a class of expanded clone.

J,D,size,V,DNA,CDR3
TRBJ1-2,.,.,TRBV9,TGTGCCAGCAGCGTAGAAAGAGGAGGCTACACCTTC,CASSVERGGYTF
TRBJ2-6,.,.,TRBV7-8,TGTGCCAGCAGCCGGCAGGGGTCCGGGGCCAACGTCCTGACTTTC,CASSRQGSGANVLTF
TRBJ1-2,TRBD1,once,TRBV4-3,TGCGCCAGCAGCCAAGACAGGGGGATTCGGGGCTACACCTTC,CASSQDRGIRGYTF
TRBJ1-5,TRBD1,.,TRBV24-1,TGTGCCACCAGTAAGGGGGCTGGTCAGCCCCAGCATTTT,CATSKGAGQPQHF
TRBJ1-2,TRBD1,once,TRBV27,TGTGCCACCAAGCTTGTTCAGGGGGCTAACTATGGCTACACCTTC,CATKLVQGANYGYTF
TRBJ1-3,.,.,TRBV18,TGTGCCAGCTCACCACGGCAGGTCTCTGGAAACACCATATATTTT,CASSPRQVSGNTIYF
TRBJ2-2,.,once,TRBV9,TGTGCCAGCAGCGTAGGGGCAGCGGGCGGGGAGCTGTTTTTT,CASSVGAAGGELFF
TRBJ1-1,.,.,TRBV19,TGTGCCAGTACCTCCGCGGGGGGCACTGAAGCTTTCTTT,CASTSAGGTEAFF
TRBJ1-5,TRBD1,.,TRBV4-1,TGCGCCAGCAGCCAGCAGGGGGGCAATCAGCCCCAGCATTTT,CASSQQGGNQPQHF
TRBJ2-3,.,.,TRBV9,TGTGCCAGCAGCGCCGAGACAGGAGTTTACACAGATACGCAGTATTTT,CASSAETGVYTDTQYF
TRBJ2-7,TRBD2,.,TRBV4-1,TGCGCCAGCAGCTCAGCTCCGGGGGGGCGTGAGCAGTACTTC,CASSSAPGGREQYF
TRBJ2-7,TRBD1,.,TRBV20-1,TGCAGTGCTAGTGACCGGGACAGACTCTACGAGCAGTACTTC,CSASDRDRLYEQYF
TRBJ2-2,.,.,TRBV7-9,TGTGCCAGCAGCTTCATCCAGGAGGGCGCCGGGGAGCTGTTTTTT,CASSFIQEGAGELFF
TRBJ1-1,TRBD1,.,TRBV6-5,TGTGCCAGCAGTTTGACAGGGGAGAACACTGAAGCTTTCTTT,CASSLTGENTEAFF
TRBJ2-7,TRBD1,.,TRBV28,TGTGCCAGCAGTTTCCGGGACAGCCGTTTTAACTACGAGCAGTACTTC,CASSFRDSRFNYEQYF